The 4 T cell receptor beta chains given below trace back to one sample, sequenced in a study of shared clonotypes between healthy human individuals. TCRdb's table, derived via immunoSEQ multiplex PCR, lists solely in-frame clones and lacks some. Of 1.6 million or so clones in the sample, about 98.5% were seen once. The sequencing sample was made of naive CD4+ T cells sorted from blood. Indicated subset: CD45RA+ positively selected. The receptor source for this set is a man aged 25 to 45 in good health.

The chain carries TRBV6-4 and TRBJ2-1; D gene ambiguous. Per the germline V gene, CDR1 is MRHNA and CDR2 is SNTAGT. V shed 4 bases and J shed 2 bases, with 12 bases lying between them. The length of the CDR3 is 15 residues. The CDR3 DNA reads TGTGCCAGCAGTGTTTCCGGGTCCACCTACAATGAGCAGTTCTTC. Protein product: CASSVSGSTYNEQFF.

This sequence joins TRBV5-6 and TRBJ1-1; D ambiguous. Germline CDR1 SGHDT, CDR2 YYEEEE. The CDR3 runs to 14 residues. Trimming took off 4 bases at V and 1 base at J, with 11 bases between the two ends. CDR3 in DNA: TGTGCCAGCAGCCCACTTGCCTCGAACACTGAAGCTTTCTTT. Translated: CASSPLASNTEAFF.

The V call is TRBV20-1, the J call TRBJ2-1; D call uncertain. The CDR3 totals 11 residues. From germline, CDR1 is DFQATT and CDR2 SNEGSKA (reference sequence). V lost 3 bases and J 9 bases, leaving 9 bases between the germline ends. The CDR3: CSARDPFEQFF. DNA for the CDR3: TGCAGTGCTAGGGACCCCTTTGAGCAGTTCTTC.

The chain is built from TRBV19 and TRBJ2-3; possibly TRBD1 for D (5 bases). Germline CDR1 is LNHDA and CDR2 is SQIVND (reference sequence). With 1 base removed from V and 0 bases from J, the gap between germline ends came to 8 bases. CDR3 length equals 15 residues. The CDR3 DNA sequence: TGTGCCAGTAGTATAGGGACACGCAGCACAGATACGCAGTATTTT. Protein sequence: CASSIGTRSTDTQYF.